This TCR beta chain was identified in a study of cytomegalovirus exposure and HLA in healthy donors. Study-wide results and caveats: The classifier was said to identify cytomegalovirus status with high specificity and sensitivity. The investigators catalogued 150 or so TCR beta chains as cytomegalovirus-associated.

Concerning this clone itself: What it binds is not known.

Assay: immunoSEQ multiplex PCR; the TCRdb copy retains only in-frame clones and omits some. The table lists under 200,000 clones, approximately 89% of them singletons. Sequenced: PBMCs. The sequence was collected from a man aged 18 to 29 in good health and CMV-seropositive.

The CDR3 coding sequence is TGTGCCAGTAGTATTCGGGGGGTCACTGAAGCTTTCTTT. Amino acids: CASSIRGVTEAFF. V is TRBV19 and J is TRBJ1-1, with D maybe TRBD1 (5 bases). Trimming removed 3 bases from V and 4 bases from J, with 9 bases in between. This CDR3 has 13 amino acids. Looked up from germline, CDR1 is LNHDA and CDR2 is SQIVND (reference sequence).